The 27 T cell receptor beta chains below come from one sample, sequenced in a study of blood T cell repertoires in COVID-19. Method: immunoSEQ multiplex PCR; TCRdb's copy keeps in-frame clones and lacks some. The sample has more than 100,000 clones, about 83% seen once. The sample taken for sequencing was PBMCs or T cells enriched from blood (not recorded which). These receptors were obtained from a woman aged 25 to 45 who had recovered from COVID-19.

This clone has just a few counts. The V gene is TRBV5-5, the J gene TRBJ1-3; TRBD1 agrees at 9 bases. The CDR3 loop spans 16 amino acids. V was pared by 0 bases and J by 5 bases, with 6 bases of the junction left unmatched. CDR1 and CDR2 from the germline V gene are SGHKS and YYEKEE (reference sequence). The CDR3 loop is CASSLDGGQGRNTIYF. CDR3 nucleotides: TGTGCCAGCAGCTTGGATGGGGGACAGGGTCGAAACACCATATATTTT.

This clone turned up a few times. The chain recombines TRBV20-1 with TRBJ1-6; unclear D gene. The CDR3 sequence is 13 residues long. V lost 3 bases and J lost 9, with 12 bases in between. The V gene's germline CDR1 is DFQATT and CDR2 SNEGSKA (reference sequence). The DNA for the CDR3 is TGCAGTGCTAGTTTGGGGAGAGGTTCACCCCTCCACTTT. It is translated as CSASLGRGSPLHF.

The rearrangement links TRBV4-3 to TRBJ2-7; 10 nucleotides align to TRBD2. CDR1 is LGHNA and CDR2 is YSLEER in the germline V gene. The CDR3 is 16 amino acids. Trimming removed 0 bases from V and 4 bases from J; junction bases left unmatched: 6. CDR3 in DNA: TGCGCCAGCAGCCAAGAATTCCCTAGCGGGGGTTACGAGCAGTACTTC. Translated, it gives CASSQEFPSGGYEQYF.

V usage is TRBV3-1 (or the pseudogene TRBV3-2) and J usage is TRBJ2-1, with D possibly TRBD2 on 6 matching bases. V was clipped by 1 base and J by 6 bases, with 10 bases between them. The CDR3 runs 14 residues. Germline values: CDR1 LGHDT, CDR2 YNNKEL (reference sequence). The CDR3 coding sequence is TGTGCCAGCAGCCAAGGACTAGTTACCAATGAGCAGTTCTTC. It is translated as CASSQGLVTNEQFF.

This chain connects TRBV18 to TRBJ2-5; TRBD1 matches at 11 bases. Unmatched junction bases numbered 5, after V lost 3 bases and J lost 5 bases. Germline CDR1 and CDR2: KGHSH and LQKENI. The CDR3 covers 15 residues. The DNA of the CDR3 is TGTGCCAGCTCACCCCGGACAGGGGGCAGGGAGACCCAGTACTTC. Protein: CASSPRTGGRETQYF.

This clone has a count of ten or more. The chain carries TRBV19 and TRBJ2-2; possible D gene TRBD2, 5 bases. The CDR3 contains 14 residues. In germline, CDR1 is LNHDA, CDR2 SQIVND (reference sequence). V lost 7 bases and J lost 6, with 15 bases in between. The CDR3 nucleotides read TGTGCCAGTACCCCCCAGAGGGAGTCCGGGGAGCTGTTTTTT. Protein: CASTPQRESGELFF.

J is TRBJ2-6 and V is TRBV4-2; 9 positions agree with TRBD2. Germline V CDR1 and CDR2: LGHNA, YNFKEQ. This CDR3 is 18 amino acids long. V shed 2 bases, J shed 0 bases, and the junction held 5 bases outside the gene matches. The CDR3 nucleotides are TGTGCCAGCAGCCAATTTCTAGCGGGGCCCTCTGGGGCCAACGTCCTGACTTTC. Translated, it gives CASSQFLAGPSGANVLTF.

The chain has TRBV11-2 and TRBJ2-2; D not resolved. Trimming left V 5 bases short and J 5 bases short, with 9 bases between. CDR1 and CDR2 from the germline V gene are SGHAT and FQNNGV. The CDR3 has 13 residues. Here the CDR3 reads CASSRAWTGELFF. CDR3 nucleotides: TGTGCCAGCAGCCGCGCATGGACCGGGGAGCTGTTTTTT.

This clone came up once. V usage is TRBV30 and J usage is TRBJ1-2; D is unresolved. The germline V gene has CDR1 GTSNPN and CDR2 SVGIG (reference sequence). The CDR3 is 12 amino acids. Trimming shortened V by 3 bases and J by 0 bases, and 5 bases separated the two germline ends. For the CDR3, the DNA is TGTGCCTGGAGGGGAGCTAACTATGGCTACACCTTC. It specifies CAWRGANYGYTF.

J is TRBJ1-2 and V is TRBV4-3; TRBD1 aligns across 10 bases. V shed 0 bases and J 5 bases; nucleotides not matched to a gene: 3. The CDR3 totals 15 residues. Per the germline V gene, CDR1 is LGHNA and CDR2 is YSLEER. In nucleotides, the CDR3 is TGCGCCAGCAGCCAAGAAGGGACAGGGGTATATGGCTACACCTTC. It is translated as CASSQEGTGVYGYTF.

This clone was seen only a few times. The CDR3 region has the DNA TGCGCCAGCAGCTTGATCGACAGCTACGAGCAGTACTTC. Its protein product is CASSLIDSYEQYF. The chain recombines TRBV5-1 with TRBJ2-7; possibly TRBD1 for D (5 bases). Germline lookup yields CDR1 SGHRS and CDR2 YFSETQ. This CDR3 has 13 amino acids. Trimming took off 1 base at V and 3 bases at J, with 8 bases between the two ends.

J is TRBJ2-1 and V is TRBV29-1; 14 bases are shared with TRBD2. The V and J ends lost 0 bases and 9 bases, in that order; junction bases with no gene match: 1. There are 14 residues in the CDR3. CDR1 and CDR2 from the germline V gene are SQVTM and ANQGSEA. DNA for the CDR3: TGCAGCGTTGAAGAGGGGACTAGCGGGAGTGAGCAGTTCTTC. It translates to CSVEEGTSGSEQFF.

This chain connects TRBV2 to TRBJ1-2; possible D gene TRBD1, 5 bases. This CDR3 has 14 residues. Per germline, CDR1 SNHLY and CDR2 FYNNEI. V shed 7 bases and J shed 4 bases, with 16 bases lying between them. For the CDR3, the DNA is TGTGCCAGCAAGGTGTCAGGGTTGAGCTATGGCTACACCTTC. As protein: CASKVSGLSYGYTF. Full variable domain (rest looked up from reference TRBV2 and TRBJ1-2): EPEVTQTPSHQVTQMGQEVILRCVPISNHLYFYWYRQILGQKVEFLVSFYNNEISEKSEIFDDQFSVERPDGSNFTLKIRSTKLEDSAMYFCASKVSGLSYGYTFGSGTRLTVV.

The chain recombines TRBV27 with TRBJ1-4; 9 bases fit TRBD1. V lost 7 bases, J lost 4 bases, and 7 bases stayed unmatched. CDR1 MNHEY and CDR2 SMNVEV come from the germline V gene (reference sequence). This CDR3 region has 15 residues. CDR3 residues: CASTLTGGRNEKLFF. CDR3 DNA: TGTGCCAGCACTCTCACAGGGGGCCGTAATGAAAAACTGTTTTTT.

The CDR3 region has the DNA TGTGCCACCAGTGACGTAGGAACCAGGGAAGCGGAGCAGTACTTC. It yields the protein CATSDVGTREAEQYF. The chain employs TRBV24-1 and TRBJ2-7; D is perhaps TRBD1 (5 bases). The length of the CDR3 is 15 residues. Trimming shortened V by 4 bases and J by 7 bases, and 19 bases separated the two germline ends. Germline V lookup: CDR1 KGHDR, CDR2 SFDVKD.

The chain is built from TRBV6-5 and TRBJ2-3, with TRBD2 matching over 10 bases. The CDR3 spans 14 residues. The germline V gene has CDR1 MNHEY and CDR2 SVGAGI. V was pared by 5 bases and J by 5 bases, with 4 bases of the junction left unmatched. In nucleotides, the CDR3 is TGTGCCAGCAGTCTAGCGGGAGCGGTAGATACGCAGTATTTT. Translating it yields CASSLAGAVDTQYF.

In this sample, this clone turned up once. V gene TRBV4-1 combines with J gene TRBJ2-2, with D possibly being TRBD2 (7 bases). The CDR3 has 17 residues. Germline V CDR1 and CDR2: MGHRA, YSYEKL. The ends were cut back, 6 bases at V and 5 bases at J, with 22 bases in the middle. CDR3 sequence: CASSRVGAGVRTGELFF. CDR3 sequence (DNA): TGCGCCAGCAGTCGCGTGGGGGCGGGAGTACGTACCGGGGAGCTGTTTTTT.

DNA for the CDR3: TGTGCCAGTAGTATAGCAGGGCTTCAGCCCCAGCATTTT. Protein sequence: CASSIAGLQPQHF. The gene calls are TRBV19 and TRBJ1-5; D is perhaps TRBD1 (5 bases). The CDR3 totals 13 residues. Germline V gene data show CDR1 as LNHDA and CDR2 as SQIVND (reference sequence). V was cut by 1 base and J by 6 bases, with 7 bases left in between.

This clone was seen only once. The rearrangement links TRBV18 to TRBJ1-4; a possible D gene is TRBD1 (5 bases). The CDR3 length is 17 residues. V was trimmed by 3 bases and J by 8 bases, leaving 22 bases between them. Germline values: CDR1 KGHSH, CDR2 LQKENI. CDR3 coding DNA: TGTGCCAGCTCACCCGGCGGGGGGAGTGGCGTTAAAGAAAAACTGTTTTTT. Translating it yields CASSPGGGSGVKEKLFF.

This clone was seen only once. The chain has TRBV6-5 and TRBJ1-2; 8 nucleotides line up with TRBD1. The germline V gene has CDR1 MNHEY and CDR2 SVGAGI. The CDR3 consists of 14 residues. Unmatched junction bases numbered 8, after V lost 7 bases and J lost 4 bases. The CDR3 here is CASNPGGSLYGYTF. CDR3 DNA sequence: TGTGCCAGCAACCCAGGGGGCTCCCTCTATGGCTACACCTTC.

The chain recombines TRBV5-1 with TRBJ2-3; 12 bases align to TRBD1. With 3 bases clipped from V and 8 bases from J, the junction kept 4 bases outside the gene matches. CDR1 is SGHRS and CDR2 is YFSETQ in the germline V gene. CDR3 size: 14 residues. CDR3 sequence reads: CASSWDRGRGTQYF. CDR3 bases: TGCGCCAGCAGCTGGGACAGGGGGCGCGGTACGCAGTATTTT.

CDR3 DNA sequence: TGTGCCAGCTCGGGACTAGCGGGAGACCACGAGCAGTACTTC. Its protein product is CASSGLAGDHEQYF. The rearrangement uses TRBV18 and TRBJ2-7; 14 nucleotides align to TRBD2. Germline assignment: CDR1 KGHSH and CDR2 LQKENI. The CDR3 runs 14 residues. J was trimmed by 5 bases and V by 6 bases; bases with no gene match: 3.

The CDR3 sequence: CASRVEGIWTEAFF. CDR3 coding DNA: TGTGCCAGTCGGGTGGAGGGGATTTGGACTGAAGCTTTCTTT. V usage is TRBV28 and J usage is TRBJ1-1; D might be TRBD1 (5 bases). The V end was cut by 9 bases, the J end by 5 bases, with 19 bases between. Germline V gives CDR1 MDHEN, CDR2 SYDVKM. This CDR3 has 14 amino acids.

This CDR3 is CSARVGREQFF. The CDR3 DNA follows: TGCAGTGCTAGGGTGGGGCGGGAGCAGTTCTTC. The rearrangement joins TRBV20-1 to TRBJ2-1, with D tentatively TRBD1 (5 bases). Germline CDR1 is DFQATT and CDR2 is SNEGSKA (reference sequence). The CDR3 consists of 11 residues. The V end was cut by 3 bases, the J end by 10 bases, with 10 bases between.

The rearrangement links TRBV3-1 (or the pseudogene TRBV3-2) to TRBJ2-1, with no clear D. Germline V gene lookup returns CDR1 LGHDT and CDR2 YNNKEL (reference sequence). V lost 4 bases and J lost 7, with 11 bases in between. The CDR3 sequence is 13 residues long. The CDR3 loop is CASSPLAANEQFF. CDR3 nucleotides: TGTGCCAGCAGCCCGTTAGCTGCAAATGAGCAGTTCTTC.

J is TRBJ2-6 and V is TRBV7-3; TRBD1 is a possible D gene (6 bases). The CDR3 spans 15 residues. CDR1 is SGHTA, CDR2 FQGTGA, per germline. Trimming removed 5 bases at V and 3 bases at J, with 11 bases between. The CDR3 reads CASSLTGFGANVLTF. The CDR3 DNA reads as TGTGCCAGCAGCCTGACAGGTTTTGGGGCCAACGTCCTGACTTTC.

The sample holds one count of this clone. V gene TRBV5-1 combines with J gene TRBJ2-3; 7 nucleotides line up with TRBD2. V lost 4 bases to trimming and J lost 2 bases; unmatched junction nucleotides: 7. CDR3 length equals 15 residues. CDR1 is SGHRS, CDR2 YFSETQ, per germline. This chain's CDR3 is CASSAGVGNTDTQYF. In nucleotides, the CDR3 is TGCGCCAGCAGCGCGGGAGTTGGGAACACAGATACGCAGTATTTT.